This paragraph covers one T cell receptor beta chain sequence. No antigen is known for it. The sample originates from a study of cytomegalovirus exposure and HLA in healthy donors. Background on the study: Early on, a data release was issued that held about 85 million unique TCRs from HLA-typed donors. Study observations and caveats: A later analysis showed HLA-associated TCR beta chains outstripping equally common others in clonal expansion. Three chains tied to CMV proved CMV antigen-specific in vitro. TCR beta chain V- and J-gene trimming was linked, in a later analysis, to a missense variant in DCLRE1C.

From germline, CDR1 is SQVTM and CDR2 ANQGSEA. The CDR3 totals 12 residues. V dropped 2 bases and J dropped 0 bases, with 4 bases sitting between them. Researchers ran the PCR with 60 Vbeta and 13 Jbeta primers. Data came from immunoSEQ multiplex PCR; TCRdb stores just in-frame clones and leaves some out. This table holds approximately 150,000 clones, about 71% found once. Material for sequencing was PBMCs. This chain joins TRBV29-1 and TRBJ1-1; D ambiguous. The receptor's source is a woman aged 25 to 39 in good health and CMV-seronegative. CDR3 amino acids: CSVEQVNTEAFF. The CDR3 DNA reads TGCAGCGTTGAACAGGTGAACACTGAAGCTTTCTTT.